This T cell receptor beta chain comes out of a study of T cell changes during pregnancy in multiple sclerosis. Sequencing used immunoSEQ multiplex PCR; TCRdb keeps in-frame clones, though not all of them. Among roughly 13,000 clones listed, over 85% were seen once. In germline, CDR1 is MDHEN, CDR2 SYDVKM. Trimming removed 6 bases from V and 7 bases from J; junction bases left unmatched: 11. This CDR3 comprises 14 residues. The sample holds one count of this clone. Sample: peripheral blood, taken in the second trimester of pregnancy. The clonotype was recovered from a female donor in good health, enrolled as a control in a pregnancy study. The chain joins TRBV28 to TRBJ2-5; TRBD1 matches 7 bases. CDR3 bases: TGTGCCAGCAGAATAAATTCAGGGGGTCGGACCCAGTACTTC. It encodes CASRINSGGRTQYF.